The 32 T cell receptor beta chains below come from one sample, sequenced in a study of T-cell memory formation after mild COVID-19. MiXCR was run by TCRdb on the 5' RACE reads, yielding one entry per CDR3 protein. The table records 250,000 to 300,000 distinct CDR3 sequences, 15% to 20% of them present only once. The sequencing sample was made of PBMCs or a T cell subset sorted from them (not recorded which). These receptors were collected from a man between 18 and 29 years old who had mild COVID-19 (a few samples of this study predate the infection). Cell type and time point are not known.

A few counts support this clonotype. J is TRBJ2-1 and V is TRBV10-1; D remains ambiguous. The CDR3 covers 13 residues. Germline CDR1 is WNHNN and CDR2 is SYGVQD (reference sequence). Trimming stripped 0 bases from V and 9 bases from J, with 9 bases between. CDR3 DNA: TGCGCCAGCAGTGAGTCTCTACTTGGTGAGCAGTTCTTC. It encodes CASSESLLGEQFF.

The chain recombines TRBV15 with TRBJ2-1, with TRBD2 matching 10 bases. The CDR3 consists of 15 residues. CDR1 is LNHNV, CDR2 YYDKDF, per germline (reference sequence). J was trimmed by 9 bases and V by 3 bases; bases with no gene match: 8. The CDR3, as DNA: TGTGCCACCAGCAGTGGCCCTAGCGGGGGCCCTGAGCAGTTCTTC. It specifies CATSSGPSGGPEQFF. Drawing the rest from reference TRBV15 and TRBJ2-1, the complete variable domain is DAMVIQNPRYQVTQFGKPVTLSCSQTLNHNVMYWYQQKSSQAPKLLFHYYDKDFNNEADTPDNFQSRRPNTSFCFLDIRSPGLGDTAMYLCATSSGPSGGPEQFFGPGTRLTVL.

This clonotype has a count of ten or more. V gene TRBV5-5 combines with J gene TRBJ1-2, with 7 nucleotides matching TRBD1. Trimming took 0 bases from V and 6 from J; bases not matched to a gene: 8. Germline lookup yields CDR1 SGHKS and CDR2 YYEKEE (reference sequence). This CDR3 spans 15 amino acids. The DNA of the CDR3 is TGTGCCAGCAGCTTGGAGGAGGGGGCCCCCCATGGCTACACCTTC. It codes for CASSLEEGAPHGYTF.

This rearrangement joins TRBV7-2 to TRBJ2-7; 8 positions agree with TRBD1. J gave up 6 bases and V 3 bases, and 4 bases lay outside the gene matches. Per germline, CDR1 SGHTA and CDR2 FQGNSA. CDR3 size: 13 residues. The CDR3 sequence is CASSFDRGSEQYF. In DNA, the CDR3 is TGTGCCAGCAGCTTCGACAGGGGAAGCGAGCAGTACTTC.

The chain is built from TRBV3-1 and TRBJ2-1; D is undetermined. The germline V and J ends were trimmed by 0 bases and 9 bases, with 15 bases remaining between them. The CDR3 spans 15 residues. Germline V gene sequence: CDR1 LGHDT, CDR2 YNNKEL (reference sequence). CDR3 in amino acids: CASSQDNVQVGEQFF. The DNA for the CDR3 is TGTGCCAGCAGCCAAGATAACGTGCAGGTCGGTGAGCAGTTCTTC.

The V gene is TRBV27, the J gene TRBJ1-5; 8 bases align to TRBD1. V dropped 5 bases and J dropped 4; count of bases not matched to a gene: 4. Germline CDR1 is MNHEY and CDR2 is SMNVEV (reference sequence). The CDR3 has 14 residues. The CDR3 coding sequence is TGTGCCAGCAGTCGACAGGGGAGGAATCAGCCCCAGCATTTT. Its protein is CASSRQGRNQPQHF.

This clonotype was observed a handful of times. The genes are TRBV5-5 and TRBJ2-4; D might be TRBD2 (5 bases). Germline V CDR1 and CDR2: SGHKS, YYEKEE (reference sequence). The V end lost 6 bases, the J end lost 4 bases, and 14 bases lay between the germline ends. The CDR3 is made up of 14 amino acids. CDR3 region: CASKSGSAKNIQYF. CDR3 sequence (DNA): TGTGCCAGCAAATCGGGGTCTGCGAAAAACATTCAGTACTTC.

The chain couples TRBV10-3 to TRBJ2-7; the match to TRBD1 covers 8 bases. The CDR3 covers 15 residues. Per germline, CDR1 ENHRY and CDR2 SYGVKD. V shed 4 bases and J 1 base; nucleotides not matched to a gene: 6. CDR3 protein: CAISGGTGISYEQYF. CDR3 nucleotide sequence: TGTGCCATCAGTGGGGGGACAGGCATATCCTACGAGCAGTACTTC.

This chain links TRBV6-5 with TRBJ2-5, with D maybe TRBD2 (6 bases). The germline V gene encodes CDR1 MNHEY and CDR2 SVGAGI. Between the trimmed V and J ends, which lost 6 bases and 0 bases, there was a span of 14 bases. This CDR3 is built from 15 residues. The CDR3, as DNA: TGTGCCAGCAGGGGGACGGGGGTAGACCAAGAGACCCAGTACTTC. As protein: CASRGTGVDQETQYF.

The CDR3: CASSPRGAGNTIYF. CDR3 bases: TGTGCCAGCAGTCCCCGGGGGGCTGGAAACACCATATATTTT. The V gene is TRBV7-2, the J gene TRBJ1-3; a possible D gene is TRBD1 (5 bases). This CDR3 is 14 amino acids long. The V end lost 6 bases, the J end lost 2 bases, and 11 bases lay between the germline ends. Germline lookup yields CDR1 SGHTA and CDR2 FQGNSA. Complete variable domain (other parts from reference TRBV7-2 and TRBJ1-3): GAGVSQSPSNKVTEKGKDVELRCDPISGHTALYWYRQSLGQGLEFLIYFQGNSAPDKSGLPSDRFSAERTGGSVSTLTIQRTQQEDSAVYLCASSPRGAGNTIYFGEGSWLTVV.

This sequence joins TRBV11-2 and TRBJ2-7; 8 positions agree with TRBD2. Germline assignment: CDR1 SGHAT and CDR2 FQNNGV. The CDR3 has 14 residues. With 3 bases clipped from V and 3 bases from J, the junction kept 4 bases outside the gene matches. The CDR3 nucleotides read TGTGCCAGCAGCTTTAGCGCGGGGGGCTACGAGCAGTACGTC. Translation: CASSFSAGGYEQYV.

This clonotype was seen a few times. The chain uses TRBV11-2 and TRBJ2-2; 7 nucleotides align to TRBD1. Trimming removed 1 base from V and 3 bases from J; junction bases left unmatched: 14. CDR1 is SGHAT, CDR2 FQNNGV, per germline. This CDR3 has 19 amino acids. The CDR3 spells CASSLGYETGLYDTGELFF. CDR3 coding DNA: TGTGCCAGCAGCTTAGGATACGAGACAGGGCTTTATGACACCGGGGAGCTGTTTTTT.

This clonotype came up a few times. The V call is TRBV4-2, the J call TRBJ1-2; D might be TRBD1 (5 bases). V dropped 4 bases and J dropped 7 bases, with 19 bases sitting between them. There are 15 residues in the CDR3. The germline CDR1 and CDR2 sequences are LGHNA and YNFKEQ. The CDR3 region has the DNA TGTGCCAGCAGCCGTCCAGGGAGTCCAGAGGGTGGCTACACCTTC. This codes for CASSRPGSPEGGYTF.

This clonotype occurred a few times. The chain has TRBV18 and TRBJ1-1, with D maybe TRBD1 (6 bases). V was pared by 4 bases and J by 1 base, with 10 bases between. There are 14 residues in the CDR3. CDR1 is KGHSH, CDR2 LQKENI, per germline. The CDR3 is CASSQGTSNTEAFF. For the CDR3, the DNA is TGTGCCAGCTCACAGGGGACATCGAACACTGAAGCTTTCTTT. The variable domain in full, completed from reference TRBV18 and TRBJ1-1, reads NAGVMQNPRHLVRRRGQEARLRCSPMKGHSHVYWYRQLPEEGLKFMVYLQKENIIDESGMPKERFSAEFPKEGPSILRIQQVVRGDSAAYFCASSQGTSNTEAFFGQGTRLTVV.

This clonotype was observed a handful of times. V is TRBV7-9 and J is TRBJ1-1; 8 positions agree with TRBD1. CDR3 size: 16 residues. The germline V gene encodes CDR1 SEHNR and CDR2 FQNEAQ (reference sequence). Trimming removed 2 bases from V and 5 bases from J; junction bases left unmatched: 10. CDR3: CASSLSSRTGRTEAFF. CDR3 bases: TGTGCCAGCAGCTTATCCTCTAGGACAGGGCGGACTGAAGCTTTCTTT.

This chain joins TRBV24-1 and TRBJ2-3; unclear D gene. V shed 3 bases and J shed 2 bases, with 8 bases lying between them. Germline-derived CDR1 and CDR2 are KGHDR and SFDVKD. The CDR3 is 14 residues long. The CDR3 here is CATSDQETTDTQYF. Here the CDR3 DNA reads TGTGCCACCAGTGATCAGGAGACCACAGATACGCAGTATTTT.

This clonotype was detected only a few times. The chain uses TRBV24-1 and TRBJ2-3, with 10 bases matching TRBD1. The junction had 2 bases not matched to a gene; V was cut back by 6 bases and J by 3 bases. The CDR3 totals 14 residues. CDR1 is KGHDR and CDR2 is SFDVKD in the germline V gene. CDR3 coding DNA: TGTGCCACCAGTCGGACAGGGGGGACAGATACGCAGTATTTT. Translated, it gives CATSRTGGTDTQYF.

This clonotype occurred a few times. One end of the junction does not line up with germline, which may come from a read error. The chain is built from TRBV5-1 and TRBJ1-3, with D maybe TRBD1 (5 bases). The CDR3 runs 14 residues. Germline values: CDR1 SGHRS, CDR2 YFSETQ. CDR3 in DNA: TGCGCCAGCAGCTTGGGTACCGGGGGAAGCACCATATATTTT. Its translation: CASSLGTGGSTIYF.

The chain combines TRBV5-1 with TRBJ1-1; possible D gene TRBD1, 5 bases. Germline lookup yields CDR1 SGHRS and CDR2 YFSETQ. The ends were cut back, 4 bases at V and 4 bases at J, with 11 bases in the middle. The CDR3 consists of 13 residues. In DNA, the CDR3 is TGCGCCAGCAGCGTGGGACCTCGCACTGAAGCTTTCTTT. Amino acids: CASSVGPRTEAFF.

The rearrangement uses TRBV29-1 and TRBJ2-5, with D perhaps being TRBD1 or TRBD2 (5 bases each). V was trimmed by 7 bases and J by 1 base, leaving 13 bases between them. The CDR3 is made up of 13 amino acids. Germline V lookup: CDR1 SQVTM, CDR2 ANQGSEA. In nucleotides, the CDR3 is TGCAGCGCCGTGGGACGGCTCCAAGAGACCCAGTACTTC. Translated: CSAVGRLQETQYF.

This sequence joins TRBV27 and TRBJ1-5; TRBD1 agrees at 8 bases. This CDR3 has 16 amino acids. The trim removed 5 bases at V and 1 base at J, leaving 7 bases unmatched. Looked up from germline, CDR1 is MNHEY and CDR2 is SMNVEV (reference sequence). The CDR3 DNA follows: TGTGCCAGCAGTACCGACAGGGGATCAAGCAATCAGCCCCAGCATTTT. It codes for CASSTDRGSSNQPQHF.

J is TRBJ2-7 and V is TRBV9, with D possibly TRBD2 on 5 matching bases. Trimming stripped 0 bases from V and 1 base from J, with 8 bases between. The CDR3 sequence is 14 residues long. Looked up from germline, CDR1 is SGDLS and CDR2 is YYNGEE. The CDR3 protein is CASSVATGSYEQYF. DNA for the CDR3: TGTGCCAGCAGCGTAGCTACGGGGTCCTACGAGCAGTACTTC.

Ten or more counts support this clonotype. The genes are TRBV12-5 and TRBJ2-7, with D maybe TRBD1 (6 bases). CDR3 length: 14 residues. CDR1 is LGHNT and CDR2 is FRNRAP in the germline V gene. Deletions cut 8 bases from V and 3 bases from J, with 17 bases between. CDR3 DNA: TGTGCTAGTTCCAACAGGGTGGGTAACTACGAGCAGTACTTC. As protein: CASSNRVGNYEQYF.

The genes are TRBV7-2 and TRBJ2-5, with D perhaps TRBD1 or TRBD2 (5 bases each). The CDR3 covers 14 residues. Between the trimmed V and J ends, which lost 3 bases and 8 bases, there was a span of 16 bases. Germline values: CDR1 SGHTA, CDR2 FQGNSA. DNA for the CDR3: TGTGCCAGCAGCTTTAGTGGGGCCCGGGACACCCAGTACTTC. This sequence encodes CASSFSGARDTQYF.

The rearrangement links TRBV4-1 to TRBJ1-2; D not resolved. V was cut by 1 base and J by 4 bases, with 7 bases left in between. The CDR3 contains 13 residues. The germline V gene encodes CDR1 MGHRA and CDR2 YSYEKL. CDR3 residues: CASSQASGYGYTF. CDR3 nucleotides: TGCGCCAGCAGCCAAGCCTCGGGCTATGGCTACACCTTC.

V is TRBV5-1 and J is TRBJ1-2; 7 bases fit TRBD1. The CDR3 is 13 residues long. V shed 4 bases, J shed 6 bases, and the junction held 6 bases outside the gene matches. Germline V lookup: CDR1 SGHRS, CDR2 YFSETQ. CDR3 coding DNA: TGCGCCAGCAGCGAGACAGGGATTCATGGCTACACCTTC. This codes for CASSETGIHGYTF. Full variable domain (outside the CDR3, taken from reference TRBV5-1 and TRBJ1-2): KAGVTQTPRYLIKTRGQQVTLSCSPISGHRSVSWYQQTPGQGLQFLFEYFSETQRNKGNFPGRFSGRQFSNSRSEMNVSTLELGDSALYLCASSETGIHGYTFGSGTRLTVV.

There are a few counts of this clonotype. The CDR3 spells CASSQAGGDGYTF. CDR3 DNA sequence: TGCGCCAGCAGCCAAGCCGGGGGCGATGGCTACACCTTC. The chain carries TRBV4-1 and TRBJ1-2, with D tentatively TRBD1 (6 bases). CDR3 length: 13 amino acids. Germline assignment: CDR1 MGHRA and CDR2 YSYEKL. Trimming took off 1 base at V and 6 bases at J, with 9 bases between the two ends.

As for this clonotype: At one boundary the junction diverges from the germline segment, which might be a read error. This chain links TRBV7-9 with TRBJ2-7; tentative D call: TRBD1 (6 bases). The CDR3 sequence is 14 residues long. Germline values: CDR1 SEHNR, CDR2 FQNEAQ (reference sequence). The CDR3 bases are TGTTCCAGCACCTTGGGCGACAGGTACTACGAGCAGTACTTC. It is translated as CSSTLGDRYYEQYF.

Only a few counts were recorded for this clonotype. This chain links TRBV15 with TRBJ2-1; D gene unclear. V was trimmed by 5 bases and J by 0 bases, leaving 5 bases between them. This CDR3 contains 13 residues. Germline V gene lookup returns CDR1 LNHNV and CDR2 YYDKDF (reference sequence). The CDR3 reads CATSPPSYNEQFF. For the CDR3, the DNA is TGTGCCACCAGCCCCCCCTCCTACAATGAGCAGTTCTTC.

This clonotype was picked up a small number of times. V is TRBV6-1 and J is TRBJ2-7; 9 bases match TRBD1. Trimming took 6 bases from V and 0 from J; bases not matched to a gene: 6. CDR3 length equals 15 residues. CDR1 is MNHNS and CDR2 is SASEGT in the germline V gene. CDR3 amino acids: CASSSGTGYSYEQYV. CDR3 DNA sequence: TGTGCCAGCAGCTCCGGGACAGGGTACTCCTACGAGCAGTACGTC.

The chain has TRBV5-1 and TRBJ2-1; TRBD1 agrees at 7 bases. V was clipped by 0 bases and J by 0 bases; unmatched bases: 9. Germline CDR1 is SGHRS and CDR2 is YFSETQ. CDR3 length equals 18 residues. CDR3 residues: CASSLALTGLVSYNEQFF. The CDR3 DNA sequence: TGCGCCAGCAGCTTGGCCCTGACAGGGCTAGTCTCCTACAATGAGCAGTTCTTC.

The chain uses TRBV5-1 and TRBJ1-3, with 8 bases that match TRBD1. CDR3 size: 17 residues. From germline, CDR1 is SGHRS and CDR2 YFSETQ. Unmatched junction bases numbered 9, after V lost 4 bases and J lost 0 bases. The CDR3 protein is CASSQTGTGISGNTIYF. The CDR3 DNA follows: TGCGCCAGCAGCCAGACCGGGACAGGCATCTCTGGAAACACCATATATTTT.